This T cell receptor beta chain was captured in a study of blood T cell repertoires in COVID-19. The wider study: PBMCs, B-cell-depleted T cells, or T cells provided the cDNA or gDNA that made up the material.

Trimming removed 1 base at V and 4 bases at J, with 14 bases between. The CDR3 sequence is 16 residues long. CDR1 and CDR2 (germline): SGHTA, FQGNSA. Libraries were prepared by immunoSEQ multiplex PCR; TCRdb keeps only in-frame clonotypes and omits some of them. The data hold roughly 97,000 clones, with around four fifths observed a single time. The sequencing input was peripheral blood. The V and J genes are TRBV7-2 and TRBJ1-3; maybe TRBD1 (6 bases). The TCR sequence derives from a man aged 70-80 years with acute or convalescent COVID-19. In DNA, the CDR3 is TGTGCCAGCAGCTTAGGTTCGGGGGGCGCAGGAAACACCATATATTTT. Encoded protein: CASSLGSGGAGNTIYF.